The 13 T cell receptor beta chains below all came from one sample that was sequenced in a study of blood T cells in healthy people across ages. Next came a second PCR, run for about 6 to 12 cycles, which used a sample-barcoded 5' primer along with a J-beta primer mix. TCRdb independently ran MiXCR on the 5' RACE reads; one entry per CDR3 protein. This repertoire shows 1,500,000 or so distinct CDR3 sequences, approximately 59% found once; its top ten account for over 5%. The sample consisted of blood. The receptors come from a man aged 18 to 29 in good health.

CDR3 in amino acids: CASSLSIDTQYF. The CDR3 DNA reads as TGTGCCAGCAGCTTAAGTATAGATACGCAGTATTTT. The chain carries TRBV7-2 and TRBJ2-3; no clear D. V was cut by 2 bases and J by 5 bases, with 5 bases left in between. Germline lookup yields CDR1 SGHTA and CDR2 FQGNSA. The CDR3 contains 12 residues.

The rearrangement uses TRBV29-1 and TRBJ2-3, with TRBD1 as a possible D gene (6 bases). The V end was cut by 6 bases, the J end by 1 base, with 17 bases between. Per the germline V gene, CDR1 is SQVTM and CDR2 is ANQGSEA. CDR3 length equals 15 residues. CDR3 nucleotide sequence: TGCAGCGTCCTGAGTGGTAACAGGGGCACAGATACGCAGTATTTT. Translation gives CSVLSGNRGTDTQYF.

The CDR3 here is CASSSIQGAEQFF. DNA of the CDR3: TGTGCCAGCAGCTCCATACAGGGGGCTGAGCAGTTCTTC. This chain connects TRBV7-9 to TRBJ2-1; 9 bases align to TRBD1. Germline-derived CDR1 and CDR2 are SEHNR and FQNEAQ (reference sequence). The ends lost 4 bases at V and 9 bases at J; junction bases unmatched: 4. The CDR3 loop spans 13 amino acids.

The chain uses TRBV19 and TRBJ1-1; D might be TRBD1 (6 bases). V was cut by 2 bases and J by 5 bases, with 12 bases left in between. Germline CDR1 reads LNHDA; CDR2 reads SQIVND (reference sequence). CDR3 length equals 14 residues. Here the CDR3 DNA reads TGTGCCAGTAGTATAAGGGCAGGGGAGACTGAAGCTTTCTTT. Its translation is CASSIRAGETEAFF. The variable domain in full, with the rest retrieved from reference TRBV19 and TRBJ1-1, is DGGITQSPKYLFRKEGQNVTLSCEQNLNHDAMYWYRQDPGQGLRLIYYSQIVNDFQKGDIAEGYSVSREKKESFPLTVTSAQKNPTAFYLCASSIRAGETEAFFGQGTRLTVV.

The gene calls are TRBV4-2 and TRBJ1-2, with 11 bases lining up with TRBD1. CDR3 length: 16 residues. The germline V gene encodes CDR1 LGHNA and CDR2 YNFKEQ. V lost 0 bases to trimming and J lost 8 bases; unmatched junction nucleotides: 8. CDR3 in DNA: TGTGCCAGCAGCCAAGAGGCCGGGACAGGGGGTCGCGGCTACACCTTC. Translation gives CASSQEAGTGGRGYTF.

CDR3 bases: TGTGCCAGCACCAATACAGGATCCAATCAGCCCCAGCATTTT. Translation gives CASTNTGSNQPQHF. V usage is TRBV2 and J usage is TRBJ1-5; D may be TRBD1 (5 bases). Germline V gene lookup returns CDR1 SNHLY and CDR2 FYNNEI. The CDR3 consists of 14 residues. V lost 7 bases, J lost 3 bases, and 13 bases lay in between.

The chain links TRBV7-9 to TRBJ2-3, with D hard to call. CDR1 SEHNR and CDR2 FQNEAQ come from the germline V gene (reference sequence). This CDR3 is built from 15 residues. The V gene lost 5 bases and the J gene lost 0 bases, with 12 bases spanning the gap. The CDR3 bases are TGTGCCAGCAGCCCTACTCGCGCTAGCACAGATACGCAGTATTTT. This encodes CASSPTRASTDTQYF.

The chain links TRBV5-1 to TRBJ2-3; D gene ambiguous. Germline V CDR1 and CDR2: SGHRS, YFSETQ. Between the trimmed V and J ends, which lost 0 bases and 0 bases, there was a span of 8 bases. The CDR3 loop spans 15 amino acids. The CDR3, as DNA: TGCGCCAGCAGCTTGGAAGATTCTAGCACAGATACGCAGTATTTT. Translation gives CASSLEDSSTDTQYF.

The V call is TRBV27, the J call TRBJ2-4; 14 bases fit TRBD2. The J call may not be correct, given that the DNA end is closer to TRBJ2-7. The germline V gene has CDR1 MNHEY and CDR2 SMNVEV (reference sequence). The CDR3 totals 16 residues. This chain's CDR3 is CASSDGTSGSVNEQYF. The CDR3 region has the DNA TGTGCCAGCTCGGACGGGACTAGCGGGAGCGTCAACGAGCAGTACTTC.

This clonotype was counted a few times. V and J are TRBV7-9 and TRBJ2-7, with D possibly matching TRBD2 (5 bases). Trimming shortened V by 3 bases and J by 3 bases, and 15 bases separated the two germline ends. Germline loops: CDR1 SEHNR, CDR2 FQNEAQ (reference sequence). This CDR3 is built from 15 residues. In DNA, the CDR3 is TGTGCCAGCAGCTTCGAGGGCCGGCAGAACTACGAGCAGTACTTC. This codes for CASSFEGRQNYEQYF.

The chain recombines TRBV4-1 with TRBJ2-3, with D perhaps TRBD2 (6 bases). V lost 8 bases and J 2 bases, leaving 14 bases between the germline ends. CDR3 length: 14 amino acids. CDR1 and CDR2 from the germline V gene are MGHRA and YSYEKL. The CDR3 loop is CASCEDYLTDTQYF. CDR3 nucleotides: TGCGCCAGCTGCGAGGACTACCTCACAGATACGCAGTATTTT.

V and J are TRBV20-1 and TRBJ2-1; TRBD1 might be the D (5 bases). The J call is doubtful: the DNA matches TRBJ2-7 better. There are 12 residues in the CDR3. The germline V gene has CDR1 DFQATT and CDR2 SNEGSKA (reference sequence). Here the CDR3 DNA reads TGCAGTGCCAGGGTGAAATTCAATGAGCAGTACTTC. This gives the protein CSARVKFNEQYF.

CDR3 sequence (DNA): TGCGCCAGCAGCCAGGGGACTAGCGGTTCCCCAGATACGCAGTATTTT. The encoded protein is CASSQGTSGSPDTQYF. V usage is TRBV4-3 and J usage is TRBJ2-3; 11 bases are shared with TRBD2. The germline gives CDR1 LGHNA, CDR2 YSLEER. The CDR3 runs 16 residues. The trim removed 3 bases at V and 4 bases at J, leaving 6 bases unmatched.